Listed below are T cell receptor beta chains from one sample, sequenced in a study of blood T cell repertoires in COVID-19. Here immunoSEQ multiplex PCR was the method, and the copy in TCRdb shows in-frame clones only, minus some. Among 310,000 or so clones listed, around 88% were seen once. The sample was PBMCs or T cells enriched from blood (not recorded which). The receptors were sampled from a woman aged 40-49 years who had recovered from COVID-19. CDR3s include the opening cysteine and the closing phenylalanine or tryptophan. The order of the fields is J gene, clone size, V gene, D gene, CDR3 protein, CDR3 DNA. D genes are given only for firm matches. Size values are once, few and many counts, or a class for expanded clones, and some rows have none.

j_gene: TRBJ2-7; abundance: NA; v_gene: TRBV27; d_gene: TRBD1; CDR3aa: CASRLEYRGTYEQYF; CDR3nt: TGTGCCAGCAGACTAGAATACAGGGGGACCTACGAGCAGTACTTC
j_gene: TRBJ1-4; abundance: NA; v_gene: TRBV3-1/TRBV3-2; d_gene: NA; CDR3aa: CASSLRNEKLFF; CDR3nt: TGTGCCAGCAGCCTCCGGAATGAAAAACTGTTTTTT
j_gene: TRBJ2-7; abundance: NA; v_gene: TRBV7-2; d_gene: TRBD2; CDR3aa: CASSLVAGGYEQYF; CDR3nt: TGTGCCAGCAGCTTAGTGGCGGGGGGCTACGAGCAGTACTTC
j_gene: TRBJ1-4; abundance: NA; v_gene: TRBV15; d_gene: NA; CDR3aa: CATSRDTGQGEKLFF; CDR3nt: TGTGCCACCAGCAGAGATACGGGCCAGGGTGAAAAACTGTTTTTT
j_gene: TRBJ2-3; abundance: once; v_gene: TRBV20-1; d_gene: NA; CDR3aa: CSASTRTSTDTQYF; CDR3nt: TGCAGTGCTAGTACCAGGACTAGCACAGATACGCAGTATTTT
j_gene: TRBJ1-5; abundance: NA; v_gene: TRBV19; d_gene: TRBD1; CDR3aa: CASQDRVSQPQHF; CDR3nt: TGTGCCTCCCAGGACAGGGTCAGTCAGCCCCAGCATTTT
j_gene: TRBJ2-5; abundance: NA; v_gene: TRBV7-9; d_gene: TRBD2; CDR3aa: CASSVALAGYQETQYF; CDR3nt: TGTGCCAGCAGCGTCGCACTAGCGGGGTACCAAGAGACCCAGTACTTC
j_gene: TRBJ1-6; abundance: NA; v_gene: TRBV6-1; d_gene: TRBD1; CDR3aa: CASSESKGTGGWSYNSPLHF; CDR3nt: TGTGCCAGCAGTGAATCAAAGGGTACAGGGGGCTGGTCCTATAATTCACCCCTCCACTTT
j_gene: TRBJ2-1; abundance: once; v_gene: TRBV19; d_gene: TRBD1; CDR3aa: CASSRRTGFRGDEQFF; CDR3nt: TGTGCCAGTAGTCGAAGGACAGGGTTTCGTGGCGATGAGCAGTTCTTC
j_gene: TRBJ1-2; abundance: NA; v_gene: TRBV7-9; d_gene: NA; CDR3aa: CASSLSTDSNYGYTF; CDR3nt: TGTGCCAGCAGCTTAAGTACCGACTCCAACTATGGCTACACCTTC
j_gene: TRBJ1-2; abundance: NA; v_gene: TRBV4-2; d_gene: NA; CDR3aa: CASSQDRRGAGYYGYTF; CDR3nt: TGTGCCAGCAGCCAAGACCGGCGGGGGGCCGGGTACTATGGCTACACCTTC
j_gene: TRBJ2-5; abundance: NA; v_gene: TRBV7-2; d_gene: TRBD2; CDR3aa: CASSPRTSGEETQYF; CDR3nt: TGTGCCAGCAGCCCTCGGACTAGCGGAGAAGAGACCCAGTACTTC
j_gene: TRBJ1-3; abundance: few; v_gene: TRBV30; d_gene: NA; CDR3aa: CAWSVQHSGNTIYF; CDR3nt: TGTGCCTGGAGTGTACAACACTCTGGAAACACCATATATTTT
j_gene: TRBJ1-4; abundance: NA; v_gene: TRBV4-3; d_gene: NA; CDR3aa: CASSQDSLGSWREKLFF; CDR3nt: TGCGCCAGCAGCCAAGACTCGCTTGGGAGTTGGCGGGAAAAACTGTTTTTT
j_gene: TRBJ2-2; abundance: NA; v_gene: TRBV18; d_gene: NA; CDR3aa: CASSPPSGPGELFF; CDR3nt: TGTGCCAGCTCACCACCGTCAGGGCCCGGGGAGCTGTTTTTT
j_gene: TRBJ2-5; abundance: NA; v_gene: TRBV13; d_gene: NA; CDR3aa: CASSTGGETQYF; CDR3nt: TGTGCCAGCAGCACCGGCGGGGAGACCCAGTACTTC
j_gene: TRBJ1-2; abundance: NA; v_gene: TRBV7-2; d_gene: NA; CDR3aa: CASSPIKGNGYTF; CDR3nt: TGTGCCAGCAGCCCCATTAAGGGGAATGGCTACACCTTC
j_gene: TRBJ1-5; abundance: NA; v_gene: TRBV7-9; d_gene: TRBD1; CDR3aa: CASSTEGAGNQPQHF; CDR3nt: TGTGCCAGCAGCACAGAGGGGGCTGGCAATCAGCCCCAGCATTTT
j_gene: TRBJ1-1; abundance: NA; v_gene: TRBV29-1; d_gene: NA; CDR3aa: CSVEGSAGPDTEAFF; CDR3nt: TGCAGCGTGGAGGGATCGGCAGGTCCCGACACTGAAGCTTTCTTT
j_gene: TRBJ2-5; abundance: NA; v_gene: TRBV4-3; d_gene: TRBD1; CDR3aa: CASSQYRGETQYF; CDR3nt: TGCGCCAGCAGCCAGTACAGGGGGGAGACCCAGTACTTC
j_gene: TRBJ1-1; abundance: NA; v_gene: TRBV12-5; d_gene: NA; CDR3aa: CASGLLPPSGGRNTEAFF; CDR3nt: TGTGCTAGTGGTTTGCTCCCCCCGAGCGGGGGAAGGAACACTGAAGCTTTCTTT
j_gene: TRBJ2-7; abundance: few; v_gene: TRBV27; d_gene: NA; CDR3aa: CASSRGNSGLREQYF; CDR3nt: TGTGCCAGCAGCAGGGGGAATAGCGGACTAAGGGAGCAGTACTTC
j_gene: TRBJ1-1; abundance: NA; v_gene: TRBV28; d_gene: TRBD1; CDR3aa: CASRAGAGGFPEAFF; CDR3nt: TGTGCCAGCAGAGCAGGGGCAGGGGGCTTCCCTGAAGCTTTCTTT
j_gene: TRBJ1-1; abundance: NA; v_gene: TRBV28; d_gene: NA; CDR3aa: CASSLRADSEAFF; CDR3nt: TGTGCCAGCAGTTTACGGGCGGACAGTGAAGCTTTCTTT
j_gene: TRBJ1-4; abundance: NA; v_gene: TRBV7-9; d_gene: NA; CDR3aa: CASSFIQAINEKLFF; CDR3nt: TGTGCCAGCAGCTTTATACAGGCGATTAATGAAAAACTGTTTTTT
j_gene: TRBJ1-1; abundance: NA; v_gene: TRBV9; d_gene: NA; CDR3aa: CASSVSSGSTEAFF; CDR3nt: TGTGCCAGCAGCGTCAGTTCGGGTAGCACTGAAGCTTTCTTT
j_gene: TRBJ2-1; abundance: NA; v_gene: TRBV12-5; d_gene: TRBD2; CDR3aa: CASGRSGTSGMEQFF; CDR3nt: TGTGCTAGTGGTCGTTCCGGGACTAGCGGGATGGAGCAGTTCTTC
j_gene: TRBJ2-1; abundance: NA; v_gene: TRBV7-3; d_gene: NA; CDR3aa: CASSLTLYNEQFF; CDR3nt: TGTGCCAGCAGCTTAACCCTCTACAATGAGCAGTTCTTC
j_gene: TRBJ2-3; abundance: NA; v_gene: TRBV9; d_gene: TRBD2; CDR3aa: CASSVEPGTSGTDTQYF; CDR3nt: TGTGCCAGCAGCGTAGAGCCCGGGACTAGCGGCACAGATACGCAGTATTTT
j_gene: TRBJ1-2; abundance: NA; v_gene: TRBV28; d_gene: TRBD1; CDR3aa: CASSFDRGTGYTF; CDR3nt: TGTGCCAGCAGTTTCGACAGGGGGACTGGCTACACCTTC
j_gene: TRBJ2-7; abundance: NA; v_gene: TRBV15; d_gene: TRBD2; CDR3aa: CATSPGGSLEQYF; CDR3nt: TGTGCCACCAGCCCCGGGGGGTCCCTCGAGCAGTACTTC
j_gene: TRBJ2-1; abundance: NA; v_gene: TRBV4-3; d_gene: NA; CDR3aa: CASSQAPRGNEQFF; CDR3nt: TGCGCCAGCAGCCAAGCCCCCCGGGGCAATGAGCAGTTCTTC
j_gene: TRBJ2-7; abundance: NA; v_gene: TRBV20-1; d_gene: NA; CDR3aa: CSASHYEQYF; CDR3nt: TGCAGTGCTAGCCACTACGAGCAGTACTTC
j_gene: TRBJ2-2; abundance: NA; v_gene: TRBV6-4; d_gene: NA; CDR3aa: CASSEALTPNTGELFF; CDR3nt: TGTGCCAGCAGTGAAGCGCTTACCCCGAACACCGGGGAGCTGTTTTTT
j_gene: TRBJ1-1; abundance: NA; v_gene: TRBV6-5; d_gene: NA; CDR3aa: CASSRGVEAFF; CDR3nt: TGTGCCAGCAGTCGGGGGGTTGAAGCTTTCTTT
j_gene: TRBJ1-2; abundance: NA; v_gene: TRBV2; d_gene: NA; CDR3aa: CASRSARFGYGYTF; CDR3nt: TGTGCCAGCAGAAGTGCCAGGTTTGGCTATGGCTACACCTTC
j_gene: TRBJ2-3; abundance: NA; v_gene: TRBV27; d_gene: NA; CDR3aa: CASSLSPTYSATSTDTQYF; CDR3nt: TGTGCCAGCAGTTTATCCCCTACCTATAGCGCCACTAGCACAGATACGCAGTATTTT
j_gene: TRBJ1-5; abundance: NA; v_gene: TRBV6-6; d_gene: TRBD1; CDR3aa: CASSQRTGGLSSNQPQHF; CDR3nt: TGTGCCAGCAGTCAACGGACAGGGGGCCTAAGTAGCAATCAGCCCCAGCATTTT
j_gene: TRBJ2-1; abundance: NA; v_gene: TRBV3-1/TRBV3-2; d_gene: TRBD2; CDR3aa: CASSQDLAGVGEQFF; CDR3nt: TGTGCCAGCAGCCAAGACCTAGCGGGAGTCGGTGAGCAGTTCTTC
j_gene: TRBJ2-7; abundance: NA; v_gene: TRBV6-6; d_gene: TRBD2; CDR3aa: CASKGTSVSYEQYF; CDR3nt: TGTGCCAGCAAGGGGACTAGCGTCTCCTACGAGCAGTACTTC
j_gene: TRBJ2-5; abundance: NA; v_gene: TRBV6-1; d_gene: TRBD1; CDR3aa: CASGGGDRERWKTQYF; CDR3nt: TGTGCCAGCGGTGGAGGGGACAGGGAAAGGTGGAAGACCCAGTACTTC
j_gene: TRBJ1-6; abundance: NA; v_gene: TRBV19; d_gene: TRBD1; CDR3aa: CASNPGQRYNSPLHF; CDR3nt: TGTGCCAGTAATCCGGGACAGCGTTATAATTCACCCCTCCACTTT
j_gene: TRBJ2-7; abundance: once; v_gene: TRBV11-1; d_gene: TRBD2; CDR3aa: CASSLGLLAGVNEQYF; CDR3nt: TGTGCCAGCAGCTTAGGGCTACTAGCGGGAGTGAACGAGCAGTACTTC
j_gene: TRBJ2-3; abundance: NA; v_gene: TRBV4-1; d_gene: TRBD2; CDR3aa: CASSRISGSTDTQYF; CDR3nt: TGCGCCAGCAGCCGCATTAGCGGGAGCACAGATACGCAGTATTTT
j_gene: TRBJ2-3; abundance: NA; v_gene: TRBV2; d_gene: NA; CDR3aa: CASSDPGGTDTQYF; CDR3nt: TGTGCCAGCAGTGATCCCGGCGGAACAGATACGCAGTATTTT
j_gene: TRBJ2-7; abundance: NA; v_gene: TRBV6-5; d_gene: NA; CDR3aa: CASREAVPSYEQYF; CDR3nt: TGTGCCAGCAGGGAGGCAGTGCCTTCCTACGAGCAGTACTTC
j_gene: TRBJ1-1; abundance: NA; v_gene: TRBV3-1/TRBV3-2; d_gene: NA; CDR3aa: CASSPGVDTEAFF; CDR3nt: TGTGCCAGCAGCCCAGGGGTGGATACTGAAGCTTTCTTT
j_gene: TRBJ2-7; abundance: NA; v_gene: TRBV14; d_gene: TRBD2; CDR3aa: CASSQGSGVLYEQYF; CDR3nt: TGTGCCAGCAGCCAAGGTAGCGGGGTCCTTTACGAGCAGTACTTC
j_gene: TRBJ2-2; abundance: NA; v_gene: TRBV6-6; d_gene: TRBD2; CDR3aa: CASRRLAGWTGELFF; CDR3nt: TGTGCCAGCAGGAGACTAGCGGGGTGGACCGGGGAGCTGTTTTTT
j_gene: TRBJ1-1; abundance: NA; v_gene: TRBV19; d_gene: NA; CDR3aa: CASSIRGSTEAFF; CDR3nt: TGTGCCAGTAGCATTAGAGGGTCGACTGAAGCTTTCTTT